A selection of T cell receptor beta chains follows, all from one sample in a study of blood T cell repertoires in COVID-19. Clones were sequenced by immunoSEQ multiplex PCR, and TCRdb holds only the in-frame ones, with some missing. The table has over 200,000 clones, around nine tenths seen once. The sample taken for sequencing was peripheral blood. Receptors were obtained from a man aged 35 to 55 with acute or convalescent COVID-19. Both conserved end residues are part of each CDR3. Each record gives: D gene, J gene, V gene, clone size, CDR3 protein, CDR3 DNA. The D gene is left open where the match is weak. Clone size appears in some rows only: once, few, many, or a class for an expanded clone.

D gene: TRBD2; J gene: TRBJ2-7; V gene: TRBV6-1; clone size: -; CDR3 protein: CASSEVAGLAGDEQYF; CDR3 DNA: TGTGCCAGCAGTGAAGTGGCGGGACTAGCGGGAGACGAGCAGTACTTC
D gene: TRBD2; J gene: TRBJ2-1; V gene: TRBV5-1; clone size: -; CDR3 protein: CASSSTLASSYNEQFF; CDR3 DNA: TGCGCCAGCAGCTCTACACTAGCGAGCTCCTACAATGAGCAGTTCTTC
D gene: -; J gene: TRBJ2-7; V gene: TRBV3-1/TRBV3-2; clone size: -; CDR3 protein: CPHYEQYF; CDR3 DNA: TGTCCCCACTACGAGCAGTACTTC
D gene: TRBD1; J gene: TRBJ1-1; V gene: TRBV19; clone size: -; CDR3 protein: CASISGDRGHSEAFF; CDR3 DNA: TGTGCCAGCATATCGGGGGACAGGGGACACAGTGAAGCTTTCTTT
D gene: -; J gene: TRBJ1-2; V gene: TRBV28; clone size: -; CDR3 protein: CASSQGVGGYTF; CDR3 DNA: TGTGCCAGCAGTCAAGGGGTAGGTGGCTACACCTTC
D gene: -; J gene: TRBJ1-2; V gene: TRBV27; clone size: -; CDR3 protein: CASSLRSQGRSGYTF; CDR3 DNA: TGTGCCAGCAGTTTACGCTCACAGGGTAGGAGTGGCTACACCTTC
D gene: -; J gene: TRBJ1-4; V gene: TRBV28; clone size: once; CDR3 protein: CASSFASRTNNEKLFF; CDR3 DNA: TGTGCCAGCAGTTTTGCCTCAAGGACAAACAATGAAAAACTGTTTTTT
D gene: TRBD2; J gene: TRBJ2-7; V gene: TRBV7-3; clone size: -; CDR3 protein: CASSLTSGGAYEQYF; CDR3 DNA: TGTGCCAGCAGCTTAACTAGCGGGGGGGCCTACGAGCAGTACTTC
D gene: -; J gene: TRBJ1-1; V gene: TRBV5-1; clone size: -; CDR3 protein: CASRTGGGTEAFF; CDR3 DNA: TGCGCCAGCAGGACGGGAGGGGGCACTGAAGCTTTCTTT
D gene: -; J gene: TRBJ2-3; V gene: TRBV3-1/TRBV3-2; clone size: -; CDR3 protein: CASSQGGTDTQYF; CDR3 DNA: TGTGCCAGCAGCCAAGGCGGCACAGATACGCAGTATTTT
D gene: -; J gene: TRBJ2-7; V gene: TRBV4-1; clone size: -; CDR3 protein: CASSQHTRAGYEQYF; CDR3 DNA: TGCGCCAGCAGCCAACATACCCGGGCGGGCTACGAGCAGTACTTC